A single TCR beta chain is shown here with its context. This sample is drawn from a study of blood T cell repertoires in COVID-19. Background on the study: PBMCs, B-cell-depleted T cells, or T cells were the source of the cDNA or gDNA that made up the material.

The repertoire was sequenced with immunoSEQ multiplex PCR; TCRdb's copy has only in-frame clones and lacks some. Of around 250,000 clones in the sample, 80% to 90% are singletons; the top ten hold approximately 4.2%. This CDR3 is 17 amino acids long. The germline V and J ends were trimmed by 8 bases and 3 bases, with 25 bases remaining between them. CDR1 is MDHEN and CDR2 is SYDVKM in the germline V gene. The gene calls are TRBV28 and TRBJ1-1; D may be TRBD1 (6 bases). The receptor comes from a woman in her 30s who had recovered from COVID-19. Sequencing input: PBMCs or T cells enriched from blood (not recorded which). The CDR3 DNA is TGTGCCAGCCCCCCAGAAGAAGTAGGGGGTCGTGACACTGAAGCTTTCTTT. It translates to CASPPEEVGGRDTEAFF.